This TCR beta chain was sequenced in a study of blood T cell repertoires in COVID-19. Study-wide background: T cells, B-cell-depleted T cells, or PBMCs provided the cDNA or gDNA that served as material.

The V gene lost 5 bases and the J gene lost 5 bases, with 9 bases spanning the gap. This CDR3 is built from 12 residues. Germline loops: CDR1 KGHSH, CDR2 LQKENI. Using immunoSEQ multiplex PCR, the repertoire was profiled, and TCRdb retains in-frame clones only, with some absent. The sample yields 190,000 or so clones, 90% seen once. Sequencing input: peripheral blood. The chain uses TRBV18 and TRBJ1-1; D not resolved. The clonotype originates from a man between 45 and 60 years old with acute or convalescent COVID-19. DNA for the CDR3: TGTGCCAGCTCATCCCCAGGTACTGAAGCTTTCTTT. Encoded protein: CASSSPGTEAFF.